These 5 T cell receptor beta chains came from one sample sequenced in a study of OX40 agonist ivuxolimab in advanced cancers. Profiling relied on immunoSEQ multiplex PCR, and the TCRdb table lists in-frame clones only, not all of them. The data contain roughly 26,000 clones, approximately 79% of them singletons. Specimen: CD4+ or CD8+ T cells sorted from blood, collected in a trial of the OX40 agonist ivuxolimab. The source of these receptors is an adult with an advanced solid tumor such as melanoma, head and neck, liver or kidney cancer.

The CDR3 nucleotides are TGTGCCAGCAACGGTCCCGATCAGCCCCAGCATTTT. It translates to CASNGPDQPQHF. The V call is TRBV28, the J call TRBJ1-5; D is unclear. The CDR3 runs 12 residues. CDR1 and CDR2 from the germline V gene are MDHEN and SYDVKM. V was shortened by 7 bases and J by 5 bases, with 9 bases between the two germline ends.

This chain connects TRBV7-8 to TRBJ1-5; possibly TRBD1 for D (6 bases). This CDR3 has 15 residues. Trimming took off 5 bases at V and 10 bases at J, with 21 bases between the two ends. Germline V gene sequence: CDR1 SGHVS, CDR2 FQNEAQ. Here the CDR3 DNA reads TGTGCCAGCAGCCAATTAGGGGGATACGGCCGACCCCAGCATTTT. Protein: CASSQLGGYGRPQHF.

V usage is TRBV27 and J usage is TRBJ1-6; no reliable D call. The CDR3 consists of 15 residues. Trimming pared 2 bases from V and 8 bases from J, leaving 13 bases between. Looked up from germline, CDR1 is MNHEY and CDR2 is SMNVEV (reference sequence). CDR3: CASSLGVARDSPLHF. The CDR3 coding sequence is TGTGCCAGCAGTTTAGGGGTTGCGAGGGATTCACCCCTCCACTTT.

The chain combines TRBV10-2 with TRBJ2-1; 8 bases map to TRBD2. Germline V lookup: CDR1 WSHSY, CDR2 SAAADI. This CDR3 has 14 amino acids. V lost 2 bases and J lost 7; bases outside the gene matches: 4. CDR3 sequence (DNA): TGCGCCAGCAGTGAGGGCGGCGGGAGGAATGAGCAGTTCTTC. Residues: CASSEGGGRNEQFF.

The gene calls are TRBV28 and TRBJ1-5; the D gene is possibly TRBD1 (5 bases). With 3 bases removed from V and 2 bases from J, the gap between germline ends came to 8 bases. Germline V gene sequence: CDR1 MDHEN, CDR2 SYDVKM. The CDR3 runs to 14 residues. CDR3 nucleotides: TGTGCCAGCAGTTTTGGCAGGGGCAATCAGCCCCAGCATTTT. Protein sequence: CASSFGRGNQPQHF. Full variable domain (outside the CDR3, taken from reference TRBV28 and TRBJ1-5): DVKVTQSSRYLVKRTGEKVFLECVQDMDHENMFWYRQDPGLGLRLIYFSYDVKMKEKGDIPEGYSVSREKKERFSLILESASTNQTSMYLCASSFGRGNQPQHFGDGTRLSIL.